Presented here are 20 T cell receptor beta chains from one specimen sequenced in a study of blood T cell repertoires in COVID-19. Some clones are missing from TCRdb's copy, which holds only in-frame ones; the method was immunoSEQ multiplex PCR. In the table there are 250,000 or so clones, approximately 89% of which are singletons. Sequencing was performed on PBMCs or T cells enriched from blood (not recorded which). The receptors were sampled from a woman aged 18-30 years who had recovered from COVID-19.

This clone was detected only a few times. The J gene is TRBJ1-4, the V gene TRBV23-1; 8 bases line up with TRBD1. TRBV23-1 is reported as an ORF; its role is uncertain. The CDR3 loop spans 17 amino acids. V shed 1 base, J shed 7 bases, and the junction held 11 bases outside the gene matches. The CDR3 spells CASSQCSPGGQVEKLFF. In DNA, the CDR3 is TGCGCCAGCAGTCAATGTTCCCCCGGGGGACAGGTTGAAAAACTGTTTTTT.

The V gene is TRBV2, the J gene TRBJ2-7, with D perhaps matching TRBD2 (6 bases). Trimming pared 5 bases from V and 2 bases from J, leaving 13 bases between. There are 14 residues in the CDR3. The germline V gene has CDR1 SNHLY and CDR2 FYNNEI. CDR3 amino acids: CASSRGLQPYEQYF. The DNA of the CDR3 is TGTGCCAGCAGTAGGGGACTGCAGCCCTACGAGCAGTACTTC.

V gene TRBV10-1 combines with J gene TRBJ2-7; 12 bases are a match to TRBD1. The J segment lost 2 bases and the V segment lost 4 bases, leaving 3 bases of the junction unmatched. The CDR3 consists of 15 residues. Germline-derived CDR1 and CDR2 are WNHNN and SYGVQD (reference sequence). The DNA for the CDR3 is TGCGCCAGCAGTGGTGGGACAGGGGGCACCTACGAGCAGTACTTC. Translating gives CASSGGTGGTYEQYF.

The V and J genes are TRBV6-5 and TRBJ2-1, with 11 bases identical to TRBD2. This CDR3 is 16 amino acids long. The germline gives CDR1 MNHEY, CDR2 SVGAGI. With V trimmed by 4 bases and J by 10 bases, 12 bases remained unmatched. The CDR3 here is CASSSLTSGSPYEQFF. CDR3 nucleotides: TGTGCCAGCAGTTCCCTTACTAGCGGGAGCCCATACGAGCAGTTCTTC.

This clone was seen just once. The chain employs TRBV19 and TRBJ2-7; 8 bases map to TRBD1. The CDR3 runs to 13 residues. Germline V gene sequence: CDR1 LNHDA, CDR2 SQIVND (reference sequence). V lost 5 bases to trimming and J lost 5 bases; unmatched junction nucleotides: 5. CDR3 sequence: CASSPQTGDEQYF. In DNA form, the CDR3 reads TGTGCCAGTAGTCCACAGACAGGGGACGAGCAGTACTTC.

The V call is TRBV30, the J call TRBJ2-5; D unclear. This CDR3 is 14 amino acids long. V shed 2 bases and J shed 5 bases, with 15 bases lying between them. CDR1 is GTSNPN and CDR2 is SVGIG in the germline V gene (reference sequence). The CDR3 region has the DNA TGTGCCTGGAGTCCTGACTCCCTCGGGGAGACCCAGTACTTC. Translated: CAWSPDSLGETQYF. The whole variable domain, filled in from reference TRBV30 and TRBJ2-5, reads SQTIHQWPATLVQPVGSPLSLECTVEGTSNPNLYWYRQAAGRGLQLLFYSVGIGQISSEVPQNLSASRPQDRQFILSSKKLLLSDSGFYLCAWSPDSLGETQYFGPGTRLLVL.

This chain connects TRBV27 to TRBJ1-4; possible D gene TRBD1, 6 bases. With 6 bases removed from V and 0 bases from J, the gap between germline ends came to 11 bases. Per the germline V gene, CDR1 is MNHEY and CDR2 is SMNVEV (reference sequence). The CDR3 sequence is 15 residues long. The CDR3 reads CASRAGVATNEKLFF. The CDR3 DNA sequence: TGTGCCAGCAGGGCAGGGGTTGCAACTAATGAAAAACTGTTTTTT.

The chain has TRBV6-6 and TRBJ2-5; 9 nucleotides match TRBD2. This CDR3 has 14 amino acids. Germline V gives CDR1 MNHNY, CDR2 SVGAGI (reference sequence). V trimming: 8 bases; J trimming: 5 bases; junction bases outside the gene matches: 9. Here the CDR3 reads CASSVAGVGETQYF. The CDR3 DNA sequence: TGTGCCAGCTCTGTAGCGGGAGTAGGCGAGACCCAGTACTTC.

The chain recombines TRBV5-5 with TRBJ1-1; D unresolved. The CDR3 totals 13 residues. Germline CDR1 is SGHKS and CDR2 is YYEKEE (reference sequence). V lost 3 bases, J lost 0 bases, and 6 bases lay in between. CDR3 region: CASSSTVNTEAFF. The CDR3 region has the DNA TGTGCCAGCAGCTCCACAGTGAACACTGAAGCTTTCTTT.

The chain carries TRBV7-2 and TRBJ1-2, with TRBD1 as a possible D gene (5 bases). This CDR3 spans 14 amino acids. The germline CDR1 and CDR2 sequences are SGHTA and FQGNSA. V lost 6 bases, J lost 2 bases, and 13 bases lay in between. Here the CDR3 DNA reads TGTGCCAGCAGTCCAGGGTTGGCAAACTATGGCTACACCTTC. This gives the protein CASSPGLANYGYTF.

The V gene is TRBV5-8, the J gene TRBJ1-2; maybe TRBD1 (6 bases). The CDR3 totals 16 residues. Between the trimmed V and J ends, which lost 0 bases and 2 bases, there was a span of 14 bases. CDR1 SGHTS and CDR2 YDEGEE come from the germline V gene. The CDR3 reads CASSLGAGATNYGYTF. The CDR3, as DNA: TGTGCCAGCAGCTTGGGAGCAGGGGCTACAAACTATGGCTACACCTTC.

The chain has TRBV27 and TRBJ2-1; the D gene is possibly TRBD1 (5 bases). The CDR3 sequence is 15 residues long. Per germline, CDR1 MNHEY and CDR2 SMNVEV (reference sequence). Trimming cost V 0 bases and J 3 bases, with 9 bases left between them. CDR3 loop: CASSLSPGLYNEQFF. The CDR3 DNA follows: TGTGCCAGCAGTTTATCTCCAGGGCTCTACAATGAGCAGTTCTTC.

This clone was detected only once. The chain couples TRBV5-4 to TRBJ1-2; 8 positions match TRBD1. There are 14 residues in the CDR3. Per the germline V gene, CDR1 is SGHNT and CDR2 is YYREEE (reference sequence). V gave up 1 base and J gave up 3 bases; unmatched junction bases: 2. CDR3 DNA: TGTGCCAGCAGCTTGCAGGGGGCGGACTATGGCTACACCTTC. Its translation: CASSLQGADYGYTF.

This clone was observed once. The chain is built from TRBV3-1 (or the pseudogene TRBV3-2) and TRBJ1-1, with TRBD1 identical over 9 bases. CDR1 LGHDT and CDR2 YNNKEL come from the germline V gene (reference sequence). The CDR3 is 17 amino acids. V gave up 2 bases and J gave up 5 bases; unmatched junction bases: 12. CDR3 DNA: TGTGCCAGCAGCCAATACCTTGACAGGGGGTTGGAGACTGAAGCTTTCTTT. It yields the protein CASSQYLDRGLETEAFF.

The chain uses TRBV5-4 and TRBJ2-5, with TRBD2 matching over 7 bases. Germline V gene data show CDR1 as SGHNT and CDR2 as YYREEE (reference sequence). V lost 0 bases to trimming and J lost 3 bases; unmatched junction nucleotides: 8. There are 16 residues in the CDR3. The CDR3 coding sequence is TGTGCCAGCAGCTTGGATTCGGGGGGTAGGAAAGAGACCCAGTACTTC. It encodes CASSLDSGGRKETQYF.

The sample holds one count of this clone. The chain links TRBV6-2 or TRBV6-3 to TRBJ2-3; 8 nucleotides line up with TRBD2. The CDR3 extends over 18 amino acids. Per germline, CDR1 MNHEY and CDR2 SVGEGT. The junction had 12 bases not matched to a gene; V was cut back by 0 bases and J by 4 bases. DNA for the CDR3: TGTGCCAGCAGTTACTCGACTAGGACTAGCACTACCGCAGATACGCAGTATTTT. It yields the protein CASSYSTRTSTTADTQYF.

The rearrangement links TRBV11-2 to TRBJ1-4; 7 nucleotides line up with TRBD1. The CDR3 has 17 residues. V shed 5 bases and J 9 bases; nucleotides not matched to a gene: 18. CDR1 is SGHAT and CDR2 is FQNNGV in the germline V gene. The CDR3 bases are TGTGCCAGCAGCGCACCGGGACAGCAGGTTCACCCCCAAAAACTGTTTTTT. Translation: CASSAPGQQVHPQKLFF.

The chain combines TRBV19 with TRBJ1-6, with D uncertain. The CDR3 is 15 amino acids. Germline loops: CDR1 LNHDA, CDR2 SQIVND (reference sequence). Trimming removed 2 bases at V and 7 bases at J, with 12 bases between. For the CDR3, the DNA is TGTGCCAGTAGTATAAAGTTAACAGCCAATTCACCCCTCCACTTT. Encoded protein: CASSIKLTANSPLHF. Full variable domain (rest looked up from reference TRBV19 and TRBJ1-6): DGGITQSPKYLFRKEGQNVTLSCEQNLNHDAMYWYRQDPGQGLRLIYYSQIVNDFQKGDIAEGYSVSREKKESFPLTVTSAQKNPTAFYLCASSIKLTANSPLHFGNGTRLTVT.

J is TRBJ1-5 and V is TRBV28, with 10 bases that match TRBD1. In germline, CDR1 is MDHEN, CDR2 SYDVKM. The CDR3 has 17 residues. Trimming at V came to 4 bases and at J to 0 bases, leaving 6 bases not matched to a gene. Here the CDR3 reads CASSSGTGAYSNQPQHF. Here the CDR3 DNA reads TGTGCCAGCAGTTCCGGGACAGGGGCCTATAGCAATCAGCCCCAGCATTTT.

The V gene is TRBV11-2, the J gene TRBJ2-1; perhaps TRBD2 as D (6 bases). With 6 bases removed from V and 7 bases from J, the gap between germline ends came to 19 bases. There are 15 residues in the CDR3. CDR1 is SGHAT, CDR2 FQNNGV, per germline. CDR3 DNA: TGTGCCAGCAGTCAGAACGCCGGGGGAGGTAATGAGCAGTTCTTC. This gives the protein CASSQNAGGGNEQFF.